This TCR beta chain derives from a study of blood T cells in healthy people across ages. This CDR3 spans 14 amino acids. Then a second PCR, running roughly 7 to 12 cycles, was carried out with a sample-barcoded 5' primer and a J-beta primer mix. Tagging of each cDNA molecule was performed by a template-switch adaptor with 12 random nucleotides. One entry per CDR3 protein, called by TCRdb with MiXCR from the 5' RACE reads. The sample yields about 940,000 distinct CDR3 sequences, about 48% seen once. Total RNA was isolated from each sample in quantities of at least 6 micrograms. Sequencing was done on a sample of blood. This sequence joins TRBV21-1 and TRBJ2-1. TRBV21-1 is a pseudogene. The sequence was collected from a man aged 30-40 years in good health. The CDR3, as DNA: TGTGCCAGCAGCCCCCAAACCGTTCCCTACGAGCAGTTCTTC. This gives the protein CASSPQTVPYEQFF.